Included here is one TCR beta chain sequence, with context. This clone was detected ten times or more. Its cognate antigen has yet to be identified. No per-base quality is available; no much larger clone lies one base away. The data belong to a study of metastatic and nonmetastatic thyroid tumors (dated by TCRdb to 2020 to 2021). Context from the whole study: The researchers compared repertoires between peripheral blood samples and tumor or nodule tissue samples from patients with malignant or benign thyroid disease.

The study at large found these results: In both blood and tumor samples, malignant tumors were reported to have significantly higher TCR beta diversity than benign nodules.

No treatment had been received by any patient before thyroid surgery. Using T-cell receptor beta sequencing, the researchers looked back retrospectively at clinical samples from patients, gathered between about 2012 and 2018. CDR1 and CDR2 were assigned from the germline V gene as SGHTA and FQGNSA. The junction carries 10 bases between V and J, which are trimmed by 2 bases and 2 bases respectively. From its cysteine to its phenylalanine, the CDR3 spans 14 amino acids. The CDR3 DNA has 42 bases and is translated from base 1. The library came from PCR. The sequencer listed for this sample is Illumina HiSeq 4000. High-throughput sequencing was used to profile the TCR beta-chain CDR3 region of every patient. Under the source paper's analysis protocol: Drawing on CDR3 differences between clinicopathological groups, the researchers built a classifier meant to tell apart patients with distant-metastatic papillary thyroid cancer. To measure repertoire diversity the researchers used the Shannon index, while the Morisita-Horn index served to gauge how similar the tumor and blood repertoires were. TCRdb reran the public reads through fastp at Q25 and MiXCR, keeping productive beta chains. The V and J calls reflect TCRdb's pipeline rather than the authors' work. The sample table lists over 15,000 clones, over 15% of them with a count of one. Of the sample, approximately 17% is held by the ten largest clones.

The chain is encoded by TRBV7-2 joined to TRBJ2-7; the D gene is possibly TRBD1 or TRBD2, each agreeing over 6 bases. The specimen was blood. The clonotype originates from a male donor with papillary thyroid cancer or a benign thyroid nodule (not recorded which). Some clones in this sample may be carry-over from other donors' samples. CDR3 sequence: CASSLYGGPYEQYF. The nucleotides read TGTGCCAGCAGCTTATACGGGGGCCCCTACGAGCAGTACTTC.